These 14 T cell receptor beta chains share one sample of origin, sequenced in a study of T cell changes during pregnancy in multiple sclerosis. The data were produced by immunoSEQ multiplex PCR, yet TCRdb's version contains in-frame clones alone and is incomplete. The data contain tens of thousands of clones, roughly 88% of them singletons. This sample comprised peripheral blood, obtained in the first trimester of pregnancy. The receptors here all came from a female donor in good health, enrolled as a control in a pregnancy study.

The rearrangement links TRBV5-4 to TRBJ2-3; 9 nucleotides line up with TRBD1. The V gene end was trimmed by 0 bases and the J gene end by 2 bases; junction bases not matched to a gene: 4. This CDR3 is 16 amino acids long. The germline CDR1 and CDR2 sequences are SGHNT and YYREEE (reference sequence). The CDR3 sequence is CASSLGGTGITDTQYF. CDR3 in DNA: TGTGCCAGCAGCTTGGGAGGGACAGGGATCACAGATACGCAGTATTTT.

On this clone itself: Relative to the germline gene, one junction end is altered; a read error may explain this. CDR3 protein: CASSYRGGGF. In nucleotides, the CDR3 is TGTGCCAGCAGTTACCGAGGGGGGGGGTTT. The chain recombines TRBV6-6 with TRBJ1-1, with D perhaps matching TRBD1 (6 bases). Germline V CDR1 and CDR2: MNHNY, SVGAGI (reference sequence). The CDR3 has 10 residues.

The chain employs TRBV9 and TRBJ2-3, with 9 nucleotides matching TRBD2. J gave up 0 bases and V 4 bases, and 6 bases lay outside the gene matches. Germline lookup yields CDR1 SGDLS and CDR2 YYNGEE. The CDR3 covers 16 residues. The CDR3 nucleotides read TGTGCCAGCAGCCCTAGCGGGACTGCTAGCACAGATACGCAGTATTTT. Encoded protein: CASSPSGTASTDTQYF.

This chain connects TRBV9 to TRBJ2-5; perhaps TRBD1 as D (6 bases). Germline V gene data show CDR1 as SGDLS and CDR2 as YYNGEE. Trimming stripped 0 bases from V and 5 bases from J, with 14 bases between. This CDR3 has 15 amino acids. The CDR3 nucleotides are TGTGCCAGCAGCGTAGTAGCAGGGGCTTCGGAGACCCAGTACTTC. It specifies CASSVVAGASETQYF.

This chain links TRBV14 with TRBJ2-1; the D gene is possibly TRBD2 (6 bases). CDR3 length: 17 residues. Between the trimmed V and J ends, which lost 4 bases and 2 bases, there was a span of 18 bases. CDR1 and CDR2 from the germline V gene are SGHDN and FVKESK. CDR3 region: CASSRRGLLRAYNEQFF. DNA of the CDR3: TGTGCCAGCAGCCGGAGGGGCCTTCTCCGAGCCTACAATGAGCAGTTCTTC.

The J gene is TRBJ2-3, the V gene TRBV11-3; D possibly corresponds to TRBD2 (5 bases). V was cut by 1 base and J by 2 bases, with 10 bases left in between. Germline lookup yields CDR1 SGHNT and CDR2 YENEEA. This CDR3 is built from 15 residues. The CDR3 coding sequence is TGTGCCAGCAGCTTAGGTGCTAGCCTCACAGATACGCAGTATTTT. Translated, it gives CASSLGASLTDTQYF.

J is TRBJ2-7 and V is TRBV7-2; 12 bases are a match to TRBD2. Germline CDR1 SGHTA, CDR2 FQGNSA. The CDR3 is made up of 15 amino acids. J lost 4 bases, V lost 4 bases, and 5 bases had no gene match. The CDR3 sequence is CASSSGGTSGYEQYF. The CDR3 DNA reads TGTGCCAGCAGCTCCGGGGGGACTAGCGGGTACGAGCAGTACTTC.

The chain joins TRBV28 to TRBJ1-5; 8 nucleotides align to TRBD1. The CDR3 covers 14 residues. With V trimmed by 7 bases and J by 8 bases, 10 bases remained unmatched. CDR1 and CDR2 (germline): MDHEN, SYDVKM. The CDR3 spells CASTVGQGFEPQHF. CDR3 bases: TGTGCCAGCACCGTTGGACAGGGCTTTGAGCCCCAGCATTTT.

This clone was recorded a few times. The V and J genes are TRBV28 and TRBJ1-2; D ambiguous. Looked up from germline, CDR1 is MDHEN and CDR2 is SYDVKM. V was cut by 7 bases and J by 4 bases, with 10 bases left in between. This CDR3 is 12 amino acids long. This chain's CDR3 is CASTPGFYGYTF. CDR3 nucleotides: TGTGCCAGCACCCCGGGGTTCTATGGCTACACCTTC.

The rearrangement links TRBV30 to TRBJ1-2; possible D gene TRBD1, 5 bases. The CDR3 extends over 16 amino acids. V lost 0 bases to trimming and J lost 5 bases, with 19 bases between them. Germline assignment: CDR1 GTSNPN and CDR2 SVGIG (reference sequence). CDR3 protein: CAWSVGGTDYYYGYTF. As DNA, the CDR3 is TGTGCCTGGAGTGTCGGAGGGACGGATTACTATTATGGCTACACCTTC.

The chain combines TRBV30 with TRBJ1-5; D is ambiguous. The CDR3 runs 13 residues. Germline values: CDR1 GTSNPN, CDR2 SVGIG (reference sequence). V was cut by 0 bases and J by 6 bases, with 9 bases left in between. The CDR3 DNA reads TGTGCCTGGAGTGTCGGCGGGAGTCAGCCCCAGCATTTT. Translating it yields CAWSVGGSQPQHF.

V and J are TRBV5-1 and TRBJ2-2, with D tentatively TRBD1 (6 bases). The CDR3 contains 15 residues. V lost 2 bases and J 5 bases, leaving 13 bases between the germline ends. The germline V gene encodes CDR1 SGHRS and CDR2 YFSETQ. The CDR3 here is CASSFLAGDTGELFF. The CDR3 nucleotides read TGCGCCAGCAGCTTCTTGGCAGGGGATACCGGGGAGCTGTTTTTT.

The V gene is TRBV28, the J gene TRBJ2-7, with 9 bases matching TRBD2. The V segment lost 7 bases and the J segment 5 bases; nucleotides outside the gene matches: 12. CDR1 and CDR2 from the germline V gene are MDHEN and SYDVKM. The CDR3 has 15 amino acids. CDR3: CASTTLAGFDHEQYF. Here the CDR3 DNA reads TGTGCCAGCACGACCCTAGCGGGATTTGACCACGAGCAGTACTTC.

This clone is termed medium-sized. This rearrangement joins TRBV7-2 to TRBJ2-1, with no clear D. Trimming removed 7 bases at V and 7 bases at J, with 29 bases between. Germline V CDR1 and CDR2: SGHTA, FQGNSA. The CDR3 spans 18 residues. The CDR3 DNA follows: TGTGCCAGCACCGCCCTCTGGTCTAGGCTGTTTGTGAGGAATGAGCAGTTCTTC. It yields the protein CASTALWSRLFVRNEQFF.